This is a list of T cell receptor beta chains from one sample in a study of blood T cell repertoires in COVID-19. Only in-frame clones appear in the TCRdb table, and some are missing; sequencing was by immunoSEQ multiplex PCR. The sample holds hundreds of thousands of clones, about nine tenths seen once. The sequenced sample was peripheral blood. The receptors come from a man aged 60-69 years who had recovered from COVID-19. Each CDR3 is given with its conserved first and last residue. The order of the fields is clone size, J gene, D gene, V gene, CDR3 protein, CDR3 DNA. D genes are given only for firm matches. The size field is filled for only some rows; it gives once, few, many or a size class.

>-|TRBJ1-4|-|TRBV3-1/TRBV3-2
CASSQEGGGGNEKLFF
TGTGCCAGCAGCCAAGAAGGCGGGGGAGGGAACGAAAAACTGTTTTTT
>-|TRBJ1-1|TRBD1|TRBV10-3
CAISVGRGQESTEAFF
TGTGCCATCAGTGTGGGCAGGGGGCAAGAATCCACTGAAGCTTTCTTT
>-|TRBJ2-2|-|TRBV7-8
CASSRNKNGYGTGELFF
TGTGCCAGCAGCCGGAATAAAAACGGTTATGGTACCGGGGAGCTGTTTTTT
>-|TRBJ1-2|-|TRBV2
CASSDYSNYGYTF
TGTGCCAGCAGTGACTACAGCAACTATGGCTACACCTTC
>-|TRBJ2-7|TRBD1|TRBV23-1
CASSHSLIGTARYEQYF
TGCGCCAGCAGTCATTCCTTGATCGGGACAGCTAGATACGAGCAGTACTTC
>-|TRBJ2-7|TRBD2|TRBV20-1
CSASVAGGYEQYF
TGCAGTGCTAGTGTTGCGGGGGGCTACGAGCAGTACTTC
>-|TRBJ2-3|TRBD2|TRBV6-1
CASSASGGANGDTQYF
TGTGCCAGCAGTGCTAGCGGGGGGGCTAATGGAGATACGCAGTATTTT
>-|TRBJ1-1|-|TRBV2
CASSFSGSTEAFF
TGTGCCAGCAGTTTTTCAGGGTCCACTGAAGCTTTCTTT
>-|TRBJ2-2|TRBD2|TRBV6-6
CASSPHLVRGENTGELFF
TGTGCCAGCAGTCCCCATCTGGTGCGGGGGGAAAACACCGGGGAGCTGTTTTTT
>-|TRBJ1-2|TRBD1|TRBV6-5
CASSPGTASINGYTF
TGTGCCAGCAGTCCCGGGACAGCTTCTATAAATGGCTACACCTTC
>-|TRBJ2-7|-|TRBV27
CASSAQQGPHEQYF
TGTGCCAGCAGTGCCCAACAGGGCCCCCACGAGCAGTACTTC
>-|TRBJ2-3|TRBD2|TRBV11-3
CASSPSRLAGTDTQYF
TGTGCCAGCAGCCCTTCCAGACTAGCGGGGACAGATACGCAGTATTTT
>-|TRBJ2-7|-|TRBV5-1
CASSLTAPYEQYF
TGCGCCAGCAGCTTGACAGCTCCCTACGAGCAGTACTTC
>-|TRBJ1-6|-|TRBV7-2
CASSLGSQYNSPLHF
TGTGCCAGCAGCTTAGGCTCGCAGTATAATTCACCCCTCCACTTT
>-|TRBJ1-5|TRBD1|TRBV28
CASSLRTGRDVNQPQHF
TGTGCCAGCAGTTTGAGGACAGGGCGGGATGTCAATCAGCCCCAGCATTTT
>-|TRBJ2-3|-|TRBV2
CASKYLEGSADTQYF
TGTGCCAGCAAGTATTTGGAGGGATCCGCAGATACGCAGTATTTT
>once|TRBJ2-7|-|TRBV3-1/TRBV3-2
CASSQEYDWGDEQYF
TGTGCCAGCAGCCAAGAGTACGATTGGGGGGACGAGCAGTACTTC
>-|TRBJ1-2|-|TRBV19
CASIPLGGSNYGYTF
TGTGCCAGTATTCCGCTCGGAGGTTCTAACTATGGCTACACCTTC
>-|TRBJ2-2|-|TRBV19
CASRRAKGAGELFF
TGTGCCAGTAGACGGGCCAAGGGGGCCGGGGAGCTGTTTTTT
>once|TRBJ1-4|TRBD1|TRBV19
CASSIQGANEKLFF
TGTGCCAGTAGCATACAGGGGGCTAATGAAAAACTGTTTTTT
>-|TRBJ1-1|TRBD1|TRBV27
CASSKQGADTEAFF
TGTGCCAGCAGTAAACAGGGGGCGGACACTGAAGCTTTCTTT
>-|TRBJ2-2|-|TRBV18
CASSDRYTGELFF
TGTGCCAGCTCTGACAGATACACCGGGGAGCTGTTTTTT
>-|TRBJ2-4|TRBD1|TRBV2
CASSETDRVPKNIQYF
TGTGCCAGCAGTGAGACGGACAGGGTGCCCAAAAACATTCAGTACTTC
>-|TRBJ1-2|-|TRBV5-1
CASSLGQNYGYTF
TGCGCCAGCAGCTTGGGGCAGAACTATGGCTACACCTTC
>-|TRBJ2-7|TRBD1|TRBV10-3
CAISEGTALLGYEQYF
TGTGCCATCAGTGAGGGGACAGCTCTCCTGGGCTACGAGCAGTACTTC
>-|TRBJ2-3|-|TRBV23-1
CASSHPSIDPDTQYF
TGCGCCAGCAGTCACCCTAGCATAGACCCAGATACGCAGTATTTT
>once|TRBJ1-1|-|TRBV30
CAWSLQENTEAFF
TGTGCCTGGAGCCTTCAGGAGAACACTGAAGCTTTCTTT
>-|TRBJ1-4|TRBD1|TRBV5-1
CASSFGQGLSTNEKLFF
TGCGCCAGCAGCTTCGGACAGGGGCTTTCAACTAATGAAAAACTGTTTTTT
>-|TRBJ1-3|-|TRBV7-9
CASSLRPSLSAGNTIYF
TGTGCCAGCAGCTTACGCCCTAGTCTGTCCGCTGGAAACACCATATATTTT
>-|TRBJ2-2|TRBD2|TRBV11-2
CASSFTMGGGAATGELFF
TGTGCCAGCAGCTTTACGATGGGCGGGGGGGCCGCCACCGGGGAGCTGTTTTTT
>-|TRBJ2-1|-|TRBV20-1
CSANSANEQFF
TGCAGTGCTAATTCTGCGAATGAGCAGTTCTTC
>-|TRBJ1-2|TRBD1|TRBV19
CASSTTRQGWDGYTF
TGTGCCAGTAGTACCACTCGACAGGGGTGGGATGGCTACACCTTC
>-|TRBJ2-7|-|TRBV3-1/TRBV3-2
CASSQDLGSYEQYF
TGTGCCAGCAGCCAAGATCTGGGCAGCTACGAGCAGTACTTC
>-|TRBJ2-3|-|TRBV24-1
CATSDGGAAGLRDTQYF
TGTGCCACCAGTGATGGGGGTGCGGCGGGGCTCAGGGATACGCAGTATTTT
>-|TRBJ1-1|-|TRBV19
CASRSPGGENTEAFF
TGTGCCAGTAGGTCCCCCGGGGGTGAGAACACTGAAGCTTTCTTT
>-|TRBJ1-1|-|TRBV5-6
CASSFPFRRGRNGEAFF
TGTGCCAGCAGCTTTCCTTTTCGGAGGGGCCGGAACGGTGAAGCTTTCTTT
>-|TRBJ2-3|TRBD1|TRBV4-1
CASSLLDRGPDTQYF
TGCGCCAGCAGCCTACTTGACAGGGGACCAGATACGCAGTATTTT
>-|TRBJ2-1|TRBD2|TRBV6-5
CASTSSGGPYNEQFF
TGTGCCAGCACCTCTAGCGGGGGGCCCTACAATGAGCAGTTCTTC
>-|TRBJ2-7|TRBD1|TRBV5-1
CASSIWTGGAYEQYF
TGCGCCAGCAGCATCTGGACAGGGGGAGCCTACGAGCAGTACTTC
>-|TRBJ2-7|TRBD1|TRBV12-3/TRBV12-4
CASSLGQGQYF
TGTGCCAGCAGTTTGGGACAGGGGCAGTACTTC
>once|TRBJ2-2|-|TRBV2
CASSEGGAGTGELFF
TGTGCCAGCAGTGAGGGGGGGGCTGGCACCGGGGAGCTGTTTTTT
>-|TRBJ1-1|TRBD1|TRBV5-1
CASSLETGGITEAFF
TGCGCCAGCAGCTTGGAAACAGGGGGCATCACTGAAGCTTTCTTT
>-|TRBJ1-2|-|TRBV7-9
CASSLGGQGGGYTF
TGTGCCAGCAGCTTAGGGGGCCAGGGAGGTGGCTACACCTTC
>-|TRBJ2-6|-|TRBV7-7
CASSPGGAGANVLTF
TGTGCCAGCAGCCCCGGGGGAGCTGGGGCCAACGTCCTGACTTTC
>-|TRBJ1-5|-|TRBV27
CASSLAGSNQPQHF
TGTGCCAGCAGTTTAGCCGGGAGCAATCAGCCCCAGCATTTT
>once|TRBJ2-5|-|TRBV7-6
CASSPPGYRQETQYF
TGTGCCAGCAGCCCCCCTGGGTACAGACAAGAGACCCAGTACTTC
>-|TRBJ1-3|-|TRBV2
CASSETGTISGNTIYF
TGTGCCAGCAGTGAAACAGGGACTATCTCTGGAAACACCATATATTTT
>-|TRBJ1-4|-|TRBV29-1
CSVEFREKLFF
TGCAGCGTTGAATTTAGAGAAAAACTGTTTTTT
>once|TRBJ1-4|-|TRBV5-4
CASSLDRGNMNEKLFF
TGTGCCAGCAGCTTGGATCGGGGAAACATGAATGAAAAACTGTTTTTT
>-|TRBJ1-3|TRBD1|TRBV2
CASSGTGGAGGNTIYF
TGTGCCAGCAGCGGGACAGGGGGTGCGGGTGGAAACACCATATATTTT
>-|TRBJ1-5|TRBD1|TRBV6-6
CASSYGTGINQPQHF
TGTGCCAGCAGTTACGGGACAGGGATAAATCAGCCCCAGCATTTT
>-|TRBJ2-2|-|TRBV7-9
CASSLARRSNTGELFF
TGTGCCAGCAGCTTAGCGAGGAGGTCTAACACCGGGGAGCTGTTTTTT